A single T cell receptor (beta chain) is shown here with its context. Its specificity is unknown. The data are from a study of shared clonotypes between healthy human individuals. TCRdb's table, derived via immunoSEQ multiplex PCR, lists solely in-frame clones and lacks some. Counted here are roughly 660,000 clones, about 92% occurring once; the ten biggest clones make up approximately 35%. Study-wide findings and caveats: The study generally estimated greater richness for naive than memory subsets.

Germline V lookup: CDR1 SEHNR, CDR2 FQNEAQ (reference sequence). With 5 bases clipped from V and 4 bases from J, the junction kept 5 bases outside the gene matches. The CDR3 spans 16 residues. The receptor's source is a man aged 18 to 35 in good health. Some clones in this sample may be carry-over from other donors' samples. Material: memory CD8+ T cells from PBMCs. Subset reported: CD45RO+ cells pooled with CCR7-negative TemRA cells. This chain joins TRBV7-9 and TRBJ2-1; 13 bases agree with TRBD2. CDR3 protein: CASSPTSGGLYNEQFF. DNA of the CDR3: TGTGCCAGCAGCCCGACTAGCGGGGGGCTGTACAATGAGCAGTTCTTC.